Listed below are T cell receptor beta chains from one sample, sequenced in a study of blood T cell repertoires in COVID-19. Data came from immunoSEQ multiplex PCR; TCRdb stores just in-frame clones and leaves some out. The sample yields about 94,000 clones, over 75% seen once. The sequencing sample was made of peripheral blood. Every receptor here comes from a human donor with acute or convalescent COVID-19. The donor label of this sample is uncertain. The CDR3 runs from the conserved cysteine through the conserved F or W. The D gene is left open where the match is weak. Size tells how often a clone was seen (once, few, many) or the class of an expanded clone, and some rows leave it out.

j_call,clone_size,d_call,v_call,cdr3_aa,cdr3_nt
TRBJ2-3,-,-,TRBV29-1,CSVLGAWGTDTQYF,TGCAGCGTTCTGGGGGCGTGGGGCACAGATACGCAGTATTTT
TRBJ2-5,-,-,TRBV30,CAWSVIQETQYF,TGTGCCTGGAGTGTTATACAAGAGACCCAGTACTTC
TRBJ2-7,-,-,TRBV21-1,CASSRLDRGPPCNYEQYF,TGTGCCAGCAGCCGACTCGACAGGGGTCCCCCTTGTAATTACGAGCAGTACTTC
TRBJ2-3,-,TRBD2,TRBV5-6,CASSRSGGYTDTQYF,TGTGCCAGCAGCCGAAGCGGGGGCTACACAGATACGCAGTATTTT
TRBJ2-7,-,TRBD1,TRBV6-5,CASSPRQGSYEQYF,TGTGCCAGCAGTCCACGACAGGGCTCCTACGAGCAGTACTTC
TRBJ1-2,-,-,TRBV3-1/TRBV3-2,CASSQDSGVEGYTF,TGTGCCAGCAGCCAAGACTCAGGGGTGGAAGGCTACACCTTC
TRBJ1-1,-,-,TRBV10-3,CAISGDRLQFEAFF,TGTGCCATCAGTGGCGACAGGCTTCAATTTGAAGCTTTCTTT
TRBJ1-5,-,-,TRBV7-5,CVRSPTGDRDQPQHF,TGTGTCAGAAGCCCAACTGGGGACAGGGATCAGCCCCAGCATTTT
TRBJ1-2,-,TRBD1,TRBV6-4,CASSRDGTGYGYTF,TGTGCCAGCAGTCGGGACGGGACAGGCTATGGCTACACCTTC
TRBJ1-6,-,-,TRBV3-1/TRBV3-2,CASSRYPSRGGSSYNSPLHF,TGTGCCAGCAGCCGTTATCCATCGAGGGGGGGAAGCTCCTATAATTCACCCCTCCACTTT
TRBJ2-7,-,TRBD1,TRBV4-2,CASSQARTGAEQYF,TGTGCCAGCAGCCAAGCTAGGACAGGGGCCGAGCAGTACTTC
TRBJ1-2,-,-,TRBV20-1,CSATLGNGYTF,TGCAGTGCTACTCTAGGTAATGGCTACACCTTC
TRBJ2-2,-,TRBD2,TRBV2,CASSASGATTGELFF,TGTGCCAGCAGTGCTAGCGGGGCGACCACCGGGGAGCTGTTTTTT
TRBJ1-5,-,-,TRBV20-1,CSASRSDYSNQPQHF,TGCAGTGCTAGTCGATCAGATTATAGCAATCAGCCCCAGCATTTT
TRBJ2-2,-,TRBD2,TRBV4-1,CASSQDGQLRGVFF,TGCGCCAGCAGCCAAGACGGTCAGTTGCGGGGGGTGTTTTTT
TRBJ1-1,-,TRBD1,TRBV5-4,CASSRGGQVNTEAFF,TGTGCCAGCAGCCGGGGCGGACAGGTGAACACTGAAGCTTTCTTT
TRBJ2-7,-,TRBD1,TRBV7-3,CASSPIGTGHAYEQYF,TGTGCCAGCAGCCCAATAGGGACAGGGCATGCCTACGAGCAGTACTTC
TRBJ1-2,-,TRBD1,TRBV6-5,CASSYRRDRGYGYTF,TGTGCCAGCAGTTACAGACGGGACAGGGGTTATGGCTACACCTTC
TRBJ2-2,-,-,TRBV2,CASRGLGRSGELFF,TGTGCCAGCAGGGGCCTTGGGAGGAGCGGGGAGCTGTTTTTT
TRBJ2-1,once,-,TRBV24-1,CATSARAIPVSSYNEQFF,TGTGCCACCAGTGCCCGTGCAATCCCGGTTAGCTCCTACAATGAGCAGTTCTTC
TRBJ1-6,-,TRBD1,TRBV27,CASSLSQGGLSSYNSPLHF,TGTGCCAGCAGTTTATCGCAGGGGGGCTTGAGCTCCTATAATTCACCCCTCCACTTT
TRBJ1-1,-,-,TRBV24-1,CATSATGTTNTEAFF,TGTGCCACCAGTGCCACCGGGACAACGAACACTGAAGCTTTCTTT
TRBJ1-5,few,-,TRBV6-5,CASRGTEDNQPQHF,TGTGCCAGCCGGGGAACAGAGGACAATCAGCCCCAGCATTTT
TRBJ2-5,-,TRBD2,TRBV3-1/TRBV3-2,CASSRSSGGARETQYF,TGTGCCAGCAGCCGTAGTAGCGGGGGGGCCAGAGAGACCCAGTACTTC
TRBJ2-2,-,TRBD2,TRBV7-3,CASSRLAGSTGELFF,TGTGCCAGCAGTCGACTAGCGGGGAGTACCGGGGAGCTGTTTTTT
TRBJ1-1,-,-,TRBV4-1,CASSQRVQGLNTEAFF,TGCGCCAGCAGCCAAAGGGTACAGGGTTTGAACACTGAAGCTTTCTTT
TRBJ2-7,-,TRBD1,TRBV28,CASESGTGTYEQYF,TGTGCCAGCGAATCCGGGACAGGGACTTACGAGCAGTACTTC
TRBJ2-3,few,TRBD1,TRBV15,CATSRETGQGGADTQYF,TGTGCCACTAGCAGAGAAACCGGACAGGGAGGAGCAGATACGCAGTATTTT
TRBJ2-1,-,-,TRBV16,CASSQSTGSNEQFF,TGTGCCAGCAGCCAATCGACGGGGAGTAATGAGCAGTTCTTC
TRBJ1-1,-,-,TRBV5-4,CASSLDWTEAFF,TGTGCCAGCAGCTTGGACTGGACTGAAGCTTTCTTT
TRBJ2-5,-,-,TRBV11-2,CASSWGTSEETQYF,TGTGCCAGCAGCTGGGGGACTTCAGAAGAGACCCAGTACTTC
TRBJ1-1,-,-,TRBV5-1,CASSLGLPPPEAFF,TGCGCCAGCAGCTTGGGTCTACCCCCCCCCGAAGCTTTCTTT
TRBJ2-7,-,TRBD1,TRBV6-5,CASRRDRGSYEQYF,TGTGCCAGCAGACGGGACAGGGGCTCCTACGAGCAGTACTTC
TRBJ2-5,-,-,TRBV6-2/TRBV6-3,CASSYLGTHQETQYF,TGTGCCAGCAGTTACCTCGGGACTCACCAAGAGACCCAGTACTTC
TRBJ2-5,once,-,TRBV7-8,CASSLSHLGAETQYF,TGTGCCAGCAGCTTAAGTCATTTGGGAGCAGAGACCCAGTACTTC
TRBJ1-4,-,-,TRBV2,CASRRWTNEKLFF,TGTGCCAGCAGGCGTTGGACTAATGAAAAACTGTTTTTT
TRBJ2-3,-,TRBD2,TRBV4-1,CASSQEGAGGRYTDTQYF,TGCGCCAGCAGCCAAGAGGGAGCGGGGGGGCGTTACACAGATACGCAGTATTTT
TRBJ2-7,-,TRBD2,TRBV7-2,CASSLEGLAVYEQYF,TGTGCCAGCAGCTTAGAGGGACTAGCGGTTTACGAGCAGTACTTC
TRBJ1-2,-,TRBD1,TRBV5-1,CASSLGTGEGYGYTF,TGCGCCAGCAGCCTGGGGACAGGGGAAGGCTATGGCTACACCTTC
TRBJ2-7,-,-,TRBV5-1,CASSRSGTQAGEQYF,TGCGCCAGCAGCCGCTCAGGGACTCAGGCAGGTGAGCAGTACTTC
TRBJ1-2,-,-,TRBV28,CAAGMGGSSFYGYTF,TGTGCCGCAGGGATGGGGGGTTCAAGCTTCTATGGCTACACCTTC
TRBJ2-5,-,TRBD2,TRBV4-2,CASSQDRTGGLTETQYF,TGTGCCAGCAGCCAAGATAGGACGGGGGGGCTCACAGAGACCCAGTACTTC
TRBJ1-2,-,-,TRBV12-3/TRBV12-4,CASSLTEYGYTF,TGTGCCAGCAGTTTGACAGAATATGGCTACACCTTC
TRBJ2-3,-,-,TRBV11-2,CASSLDEGDLDTQYF,TGTGCCAGCAGCTTAGACGAGGGAGATCTGGATACGCAGTATTTT
TRBJ1-4,-,TRBD1,TRBV14,CASSQAGQGWANEKLFF,TGTGCCAGCAGCCAAGCGGGACAGGGATGGGCTAATGAAAAACTGTTTTTT
TRBJ2-3,-,TRBD2,TRBV30,CAWSLAGGPDRDTQYF,TGTGCCTGGAGTTTAGCGGGGGGGCCGGATAGAGATACGCAGTATTTT
TRBJ2-3,-,TRBD2,TRBV7-9,CALARAGGSTDTQYF,TGCGCTTTGGCCCGGGCGGGGGGTAGCACAGATACGCAGTATTTT
TRBJ1-1,once,TRBD1,TRBV5-5,CASSLRQGLLNTEAFF,TGTGCCAGCAGCCTTCGACAGGGGCTTTTGAACACTGAAGCTTTCTTT
TRBJ1-1,-,-,TRBV29-1,CSVAGQVNTEAFF,TGCAGCGTTGCAGGTCAGGTGAACACTGAAGCTTTCTTT
TRBJ1-6,-,-,TRBV6-1,CASSEGTVNYSPLHF,TGTGCCAGCAGTGAAGGCACAGTCAACTATTCACCCCTCCACTTT
TRBJ2-1,-,-,TRBV3-1/TRBV3-2,CASSQRGSSYNEQFF,TGTGCCAGCAGCCAAAGGGGGAGCTCCTACAATGAGCAGTTCTTC
TRBJ2-2,-,-,TRBV7-8,CASRPPKNTGELFF,TGTGCCAGCAGGCCCCCTAAAAACACCGGGGAGCTGTTTTTT
TRBJ1-5,-,-,TRBV7-2,CASSPPTGSNQPQHF,TGTGCCAGCAGCCCCCCGACAGGTAGCAATCAGCCCCAGCATTTT
TRBJ1-2,-,-,TRBV5-4,CASSLSGTPYGYTF,TGTGCCAGCAGCTTGTCCGGGACACCGTATGGCTACACCTTC
TRBJ2-7,few,TRBD2,TRBV11-2,CASSSLAGGPNEQYF,TGTGCCAGCAGTTCACTAGCGGGGGGGCCGAACGAGCAGTACTTC
TRBJ1-4,-,-,TRBV24-1,CATSEPGHSNEKLFF,TGTGCCACCAGTGAACCGGGACACTCGAATGAAAAACTGTTTTTT
TRBJ2-7,-,-,TRBV21-1,CASSTIQEGQGNYEQYF,TGTGCCAGCAGCACAATTCAAGAAGGACAGGGTAACTACGAGCAGTACTTC
TRBJ1-5,-,-,TRBV5-1,CASSTGPNQPQHF,TGCGCCAGCAGCACAGGGCCCAATCAGCCCCAGCATTTT
TRBJ1-5,-,TRBD1,TRBV10-2,CASSERQGHQPQHF,TGCGCCAGCAGTGAGCGACAGGGCCATCAGCCCCAGCATTTT